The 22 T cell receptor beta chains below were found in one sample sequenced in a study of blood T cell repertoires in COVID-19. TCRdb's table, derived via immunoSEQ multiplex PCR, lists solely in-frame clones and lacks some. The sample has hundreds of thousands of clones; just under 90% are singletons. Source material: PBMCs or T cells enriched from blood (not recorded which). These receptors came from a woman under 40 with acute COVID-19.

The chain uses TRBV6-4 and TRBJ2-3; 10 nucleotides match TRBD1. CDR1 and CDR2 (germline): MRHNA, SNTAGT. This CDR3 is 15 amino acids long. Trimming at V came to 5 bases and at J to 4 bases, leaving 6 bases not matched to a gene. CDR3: CASSPGQGLADTQYF. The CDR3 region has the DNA TGTGCCAGCAGTCCGGGACAGGGGTTGGCAGATACGCAGTATTTT.

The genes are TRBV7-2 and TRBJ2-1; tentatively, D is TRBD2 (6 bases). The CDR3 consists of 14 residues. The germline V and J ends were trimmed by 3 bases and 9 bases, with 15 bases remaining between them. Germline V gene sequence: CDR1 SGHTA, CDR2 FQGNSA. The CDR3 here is CASSLELAWSEQFF. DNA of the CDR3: TGTGCCAGCAGCTTGGAACTAGCTTGGTCTGAGCAGTTCTTC.

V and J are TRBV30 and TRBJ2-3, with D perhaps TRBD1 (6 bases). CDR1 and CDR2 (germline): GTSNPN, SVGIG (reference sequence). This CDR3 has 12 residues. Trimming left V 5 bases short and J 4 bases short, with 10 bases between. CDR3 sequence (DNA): TGTGCCTGGGAAAGGGGGTCAGATACGCAGTATTTT. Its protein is CAWERGSDTQYF.

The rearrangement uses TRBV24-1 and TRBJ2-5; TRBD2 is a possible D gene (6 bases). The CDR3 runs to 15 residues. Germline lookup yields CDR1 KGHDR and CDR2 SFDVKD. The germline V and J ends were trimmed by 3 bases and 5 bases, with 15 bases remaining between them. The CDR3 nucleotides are TGTGCCACCAGTGATCCGGGGGTAGAACGGGAGACCCAGTACTTC. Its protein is CATSDPGVERETQYF.

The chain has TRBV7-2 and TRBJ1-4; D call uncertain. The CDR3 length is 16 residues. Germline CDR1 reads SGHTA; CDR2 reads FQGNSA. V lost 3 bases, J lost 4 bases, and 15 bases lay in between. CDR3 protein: CASSLVSRQSNEKLFF. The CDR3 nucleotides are TGTGCCAGCAGCTTGGTTTCGAGGCAGAGTAATGAAAAACTGTTTTTT.

The CDR3 spells CASSQDGGGRETQYF. The CDR3 DNA sequence: TGCGCCAGCAGCCAAGATGGGGGGGGTCGGGAGACCCAGTACTTC. The chain joins TRBV4-3 to TRBJ2-5; 7 positions agree with TRBD2. The CDR3 totals 15 residues. The J segment lost 5 bases and the V segment lost 0 bases, leaving 6 bases of the junction unmatched. Germline V gives CDR1 LGHNA, CDR2 YSLEER.

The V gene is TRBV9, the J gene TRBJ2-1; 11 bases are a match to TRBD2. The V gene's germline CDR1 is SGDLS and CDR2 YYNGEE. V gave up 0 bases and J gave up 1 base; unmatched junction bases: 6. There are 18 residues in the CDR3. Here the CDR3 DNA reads TGTGCCAGCAGCGTAGCGCTAGCGGGGGGCAGGTCCTACAATGAGCAGTTCTTC. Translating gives CASSVALAGGRSYNEQFF.

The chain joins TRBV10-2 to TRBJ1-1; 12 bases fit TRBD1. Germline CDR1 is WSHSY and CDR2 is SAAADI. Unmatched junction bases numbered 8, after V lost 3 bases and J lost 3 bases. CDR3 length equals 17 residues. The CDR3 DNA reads TGCGCCAGCAGTGAAAGGGACAGGGGGCCTGGGGACACTGAAGCTTTCTTT. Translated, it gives CASSERDRGPGDTEAFF.

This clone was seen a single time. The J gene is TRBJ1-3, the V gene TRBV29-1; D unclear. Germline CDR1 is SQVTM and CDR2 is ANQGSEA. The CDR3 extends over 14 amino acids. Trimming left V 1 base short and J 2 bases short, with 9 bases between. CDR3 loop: CSVEGLTAGNTIYF. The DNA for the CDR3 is TGCAGCGTTGAAGGATTAACGGCTGGAAACACCATATATTTT.

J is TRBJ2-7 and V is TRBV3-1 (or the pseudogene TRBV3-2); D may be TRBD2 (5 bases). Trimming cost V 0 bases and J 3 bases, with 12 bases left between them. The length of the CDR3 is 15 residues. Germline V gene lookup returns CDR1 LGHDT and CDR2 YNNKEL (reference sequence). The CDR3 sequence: CASSQDVGEGYEQYF. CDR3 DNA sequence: TGTGCCAGCAGCCAAGATGTAGGAGAGGGCTACGAGCAGTACTTC.

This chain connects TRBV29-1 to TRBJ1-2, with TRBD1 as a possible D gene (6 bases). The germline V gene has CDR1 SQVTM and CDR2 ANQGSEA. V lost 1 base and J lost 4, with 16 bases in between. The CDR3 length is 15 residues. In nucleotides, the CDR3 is TGCAGCGTTGAAGTCGTGGGACAAAGAAGCTATGGCTACACCTTC. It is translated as CSVEVVGQRSYGYTF.

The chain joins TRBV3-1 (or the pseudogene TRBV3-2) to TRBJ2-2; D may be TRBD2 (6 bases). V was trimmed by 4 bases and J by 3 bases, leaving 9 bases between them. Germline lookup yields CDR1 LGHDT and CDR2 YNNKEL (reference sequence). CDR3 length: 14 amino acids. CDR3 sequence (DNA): TGTGCCAGCAGCCCTTCGGGAGACACCGGGGAGCTGTTTTTT. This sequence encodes CASSPSGDTGELFF.

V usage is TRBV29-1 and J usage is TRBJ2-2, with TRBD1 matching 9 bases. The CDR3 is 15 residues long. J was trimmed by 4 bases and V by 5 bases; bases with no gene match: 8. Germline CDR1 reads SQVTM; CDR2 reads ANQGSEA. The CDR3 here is CSVRTGGIGTGELFF. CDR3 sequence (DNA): TGCAGCGTTCGAACAGGGGGCATTGGCACCGGGGAGCTGTTTTTT.

CDR3: CAISEPRLAGTQYF. In DNA, the CDR3 is TGTGCCATCAGTGAGCCGCGACTAGCGGGGACCCAGTACTTC. The chain couples TRBV10-3 to TRBJ2-5; 10 bases are a match to TRBD2. Germline CDR1 and CDR2: ENHRY and SYGVKD. The ends lost 2 bases at V and 7 bases at J; junction bases unmatched: 4. The CDR3 is made up of 14 amino acids.

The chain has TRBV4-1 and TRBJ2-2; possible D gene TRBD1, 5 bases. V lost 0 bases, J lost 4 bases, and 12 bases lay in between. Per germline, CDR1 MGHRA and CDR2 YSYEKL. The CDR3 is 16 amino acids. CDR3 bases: TGCGCCAGCAGCCAAGATCAAGGGGCGCCCACCGGGGAGCTGTTTTTT. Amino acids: CASSQDQGAPTGELFF.

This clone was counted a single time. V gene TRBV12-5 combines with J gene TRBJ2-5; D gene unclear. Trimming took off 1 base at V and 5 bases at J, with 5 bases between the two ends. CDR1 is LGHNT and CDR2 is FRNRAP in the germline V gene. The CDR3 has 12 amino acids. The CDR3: CASGLEEETQYF. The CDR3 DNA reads TGTGCTAGTGGTTTGGAAGAGGAGACCCAGTACTTC.

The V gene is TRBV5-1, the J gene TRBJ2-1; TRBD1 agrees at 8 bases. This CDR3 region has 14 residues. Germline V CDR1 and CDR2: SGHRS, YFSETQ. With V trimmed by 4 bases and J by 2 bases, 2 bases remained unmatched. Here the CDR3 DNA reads TGCGCCAGCAGCATACAGGGGGCCTACAATGAGCAGTTCTTC. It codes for CASSIQGAYNEQFF. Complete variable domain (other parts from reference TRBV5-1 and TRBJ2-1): KAGVTQTPRYLIKTRGQQVTLSCSPISGHRSVSWYQQTPGQGLQFLFEYFSETQRNKGNFPGRFSGRQFSNSRSEMNVSTLELGDSALYLCASSIQGAYNEQFFGPGTRLTVL.

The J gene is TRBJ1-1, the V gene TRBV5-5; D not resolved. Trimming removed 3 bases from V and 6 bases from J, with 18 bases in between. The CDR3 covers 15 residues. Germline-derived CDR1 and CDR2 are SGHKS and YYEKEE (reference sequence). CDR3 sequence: CASSWVVRGLAEAFF. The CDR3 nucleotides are TGTGCCAGCAGCTGGGTCGTCAGAGGCCTCGCTGAAGCTTTCTTT. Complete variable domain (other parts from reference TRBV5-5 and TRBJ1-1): DAGVTQSPTHLIKTRGQQVTLRCSPISGHKSVSWYQQVLGQGPQFIFQYYEKEERGRGNFPDRFSARQFPNYSSELNVNALLLGDSALYLCASSWVVRGLAEAFFGQGTRLTVV.

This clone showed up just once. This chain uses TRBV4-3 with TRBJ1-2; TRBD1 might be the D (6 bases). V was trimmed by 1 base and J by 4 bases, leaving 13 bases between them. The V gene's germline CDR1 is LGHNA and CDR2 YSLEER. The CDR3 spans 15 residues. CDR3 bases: TGCGCCAGCAGCCAAGTACGCGGGGGCGGCTATGGCTACACCTTC. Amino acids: CASSQVRGGGYGYTF.

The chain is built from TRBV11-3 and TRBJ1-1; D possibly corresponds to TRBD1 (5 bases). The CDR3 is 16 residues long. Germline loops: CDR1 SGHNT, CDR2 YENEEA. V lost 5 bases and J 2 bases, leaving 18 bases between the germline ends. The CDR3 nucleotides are TGTGCCAGCAGCGCGGGGGAATATGGGGTTAACACTGAAGCTTTCTTT. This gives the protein CASSAGEYGVNTEAFF.

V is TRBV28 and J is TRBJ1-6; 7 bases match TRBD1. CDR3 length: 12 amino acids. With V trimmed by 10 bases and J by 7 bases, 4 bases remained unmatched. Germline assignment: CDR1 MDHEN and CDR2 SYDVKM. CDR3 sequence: CATRDRNSPLHF. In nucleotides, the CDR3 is TGTGCCACCCGGGACAGAAATTCACCCCTCCACTTT.

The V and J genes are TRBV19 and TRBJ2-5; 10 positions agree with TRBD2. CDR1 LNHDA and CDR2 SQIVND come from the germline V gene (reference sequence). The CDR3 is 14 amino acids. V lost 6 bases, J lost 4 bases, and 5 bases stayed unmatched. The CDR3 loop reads CASRASGGSETQYF. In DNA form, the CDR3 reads TGTGCCAGTAGGGCTAGCGGGGGTTCAGAGACCCAGTACTTC.